Listed below are T cell receptor beta chains from one sample, sequenced in a study of T cells in Graves' hyperthyroidism and ophthalmopathy. One entry per CDR3 protein, called by TCRdb with MiXCR from the multiplex PCR reads. The repertoire holds hundreds of thousands of distinct CDR3 sequences, with roughly 40% as singletons. What was sequenced was blood. The receptors were sampled from a man between 18 and 29 years old with Graves' hyperthyroidism. Both conserved end residues are part of each CDR3. D genes are given only for firm matches. The size field is filled for only some rows; it gives once, few, many or a size class.

d_gene	j_gene	v_gene	abundance	CDR3aa	CDR3nt
.	TRBJ2-2	TRBV10-2	.	CASSPRTPGDTGELFF	TGCGCCAGCAGCCCCCGGACCCCGGGGGACACCGGGGAGCTGTTTTTT
.	TRBJ1-1	TRBV12-3/TRBV12-4	.	CASSTNGANTEAFF	TGTGCCAGCAGTACAAACGGGGCGAACACTGAAGCTTTCTTT
.	TRBJ1-5	TRBV10-2	many	CASINKGREDTQPQHF	TGCGCCAGCATAAACAAGGGCAGGGAGGACACTCAGCCCCAGCATTTT
.	TRBJ1-3	TRBV7-2	.	CASSFGGQSGNTIYF	TGTGCCAGCAGTTTCGGGGGGCAGTCCGGAAACACCATATATTTT
TRBD1	TRBJ2-5	TRBV10-3	many	CAISDPGGFQETQYF	TGTGCCATCAGTGACCCAGGGGGATTCCAAGAGACCCAGTACTTC
.	TRBJ1-3	TRBV2	few	CAVLGQTGNTIYF	TGTGCCGTATTAGGACAGACCGGAAACACCATATATTTT
TRBD1	TRBJ1-1	TRBV7-2	.	CASSSTRTGGMNTEAFF	TGTGCCAGCAGCTCGACTAGGACAGGGGGCATGAACACTGAAGCTTTCTTT
.	TRBJ2-7	TRBV19	.	CASSTVGIGNYEQYF	TGTGCCAGTTCTACCGTGGGTATTGGTAACTACGAGCAGTACTTC
TRBD1	TRBJ1-6	TRBV20-1	.	CSARVGQYNSPLHF	TGCAGTGCTAGAGTGGGACAGTATAATTCACCCCTCCACTTT
.	TRBJ1-5	TRBV10-3	.	CAIGRRDSNQPQHF	TGTGCCATCGGGAGAAGGGATAGCAATCAGCCCCAGCATTTT
TRBD1	TRBJ1-1	TRBV5-1	few	CASGVGTGLGNTEAFF	TGCGCCAGCGGAGTTGGGACAGGGCTAGGGAACACTGAAGCTTTCTTT
TRBD2	TRBJ2-6	TRBV19	.	CASSQTGLAGANVLTF	TGTGCCAGTAGTCAAACGGGACTAGCGGGGGCCAACGTCCTGACTTTC
.	TRBJ2-2	TRBV11-3	few	CASSLGSSLLTGELFF	TGTGCCAGCAGCTTAGGGTCCAGCCTACTCACCGGGGAGCTGTTTTTT
TRBD2	TRBJ2-5	TRBV29-1	few	CSVAGLAEGTQYF	TGCAGCGTTGCCGGTCTAGCGGAGGGGACCCAGTACTTC
.	TRBJ2-7	TRBV6-1	few	CASSLESAASSYEQYF	TGTGCCAGCAGTCTAGAAAGCGCGGCAAGTTCCTACGAGCAGTACTTC
TRBD2	TRBJ2-2	TRBV7-2	few	CASSGTSGAANTGELFF	TGTGCCAGCAGCGGGACTAGCGGGGCGGCGAACACCGGGGAGCTGTTTTTT
.	TRBJ1-2	TRBV4-1	few	CASSLGAVTTYGYTF	TGTGCCAGCAGCTTGGGAGCTGTTACTACCTATGGCTACACCTTC
TRBD1	TRBJ1-3	TRBV7-2	many	CASSPSTGRNTIYF	TGTGCCAGCAGCCCCTCGACAGGGAGAAACACCATATATTTT
TRBD1	TRBJ1-3	TRBV19	many	CASSLGGTIASGNTIYF	TGTGCCAGTAGTTTAGGGGGCACCATTGCTTCTGGAAACACCATATATTTT
TRBD1	TRBJ2-7	TRBV25-1	many	CASSGAGGYEQYF	TGTGCCAGCAGTGGTGCAGGGGGTTACGAGCAGTACTTC
.	TRBJ2-2	TRBV7-9	.	CASSHYVGPAGTGELFF	TGTGCCAGCAGCCATTATGTTGGTCCCGCGGGGACCGGGGAGCTGTTTTTT
.	TRBJ1-4	TRBV19	many	CASRERGTNEKLFF	TGTGCCAGTAGAGAACGGGGGACTAATGAAAAACTGTTTTTT
.	TRBJ2-5	TRBV7-8	few	CATSAWSGSNQPQYF	TGTGCCACCAGTGCCTGGTCGGGCAGCAATCAGCCCCAGTACTTC
TRBD1	TRBJ1-3	TRBV25-1	.	CASSQGDRAISGNTIYF	TGTGCCAGCAGCCAGGGCGACAGGGCAATCTCTGGAAACACCATATATTTT
.	TRBJ1-1	TRBV10-3	many	CAIPGQPNTEAFF	TGTGCCATACCTGGACAGCCGAACACTGAAGCTTTCTTT
TRBD1	TRBJ1-2	TRBV29-1	many	CSVEEGGQESNYGYTF	TGCAGCGTTGAAGAAGGGGGACAGGAGTCGAACTATGGCTACACCTTC
.	TRBJ1-5	TRBV7-4	many	CPKDSNQPQHF	TGTCCGAAGGATAGCAATCAGCCCCAGCATTTT
.	TRBJ1-1	TRBV5-1	.	CASRGATEASF	TGCGCCAGCAGAGGGGCCACTGAAGCTTCCTTT
.	TRBJ1-1	TRBV29-1	many	CSVHKPQNTEAFF	TGCAGCGTCCATAAGCCACAAAACACTGAAGCTTTCTTT
.	TRBJ1-1	TRBV10-3	.	CAISVSETEASF	TGCGCCATCAGTGTATCGGAGACTGAAGCTTCCTTT
TRBD2	TRBJ2-7	TRBV20-1	many	CSAVSGTVSYEQYF	TGCAGTGCTGTTAGCGGGACGGTTTCCTACGAGCAGTACTTC
.	TRBJ1-6	TRBV15	.	CATSRDREGDKSPLHF	TGTGCCACCAGCAGAGATCGTGAAGGGGATAAGTCACCCCTCCACTTT
.	TRBJ1-1	TRBV5-8	.	CASSLGGRTNTEAFF	TGTGCCAGCAGCTTGGGGGGGCGCACGAACACTGAAGCTTTCTTT
.	TRBJ1-1	TRBV9	few	CASSNSRGRVNTEAFF	TGTGCCAGCAGCAACAGCAGGGGCCGGGTGAACACTGAAGCTTTCTTT
.	TRBJ2-7	TRBV7-9	.	CASSPRAVYEQYF	TGTGCCAGCAGCCCACGGGCAGTTTACGAGCAGTACTTC
TRBD1	TRBJ2-5	TRBV9	.	CASSVDGQGLGETQYF	TGTGCCAGCAGCGTAGATGGACAGGGGTTAGGAGAGACCCAGTACTTC
TRBD1	TRBJ2-2	TRBV6-5	.	CASTRQGTTGELFF	TGTGCCAGCACCAGACAGGGGACCACCGGGGAGCTGTTTTTT
TRBD1	TRBJ1-1	TRBV19	.	CARQNTGGPTEAFF	TGTGCCAGGCAAAATACAGGGGGGCCCACTGAAGCTTTCTTT
.	TRBJ2-7	TRBV9	few	CASGGHPYEQYF	TGTGCCAGCGGCGGTCATCCCTACGAGCAGTACTTC
TRBD1	TRBJ2-5	TRBV6-2/TRBV6-3	once	CATGTGDSGQETQYF	TGTGCCACCGGGACAGGGGATAGCGGTCAAGAGACCCAGTACTTC
.	TRBJ2-2	TRBV7-3	few	CASSLTRETAGELFF	TGTGCCAGCAGCTTAACACGGGAGACGGCCGGGGAGCTGTTTTTT
.	TRBJ1-1	TRBV11-2	many	CASSTTIPTEAFF	TGTGCCAGCAGCACGACGATCCCCACTGAAGCTTTCTTT
.	TRBJ1-2	TRBV7-9	many	CASTLGGYGYTF	TGTGCCAGCACCCTTGGCGGCTATGGCTACACCTTC
TRBD2	TRBJ2-7	TRBV29-1	.	CSLEPSGRTSYEQYF	TGCAGCTTGGAGCCTAGCGGGCGGACTTCCTACGAGCAGTACTTC
TRBD1	TRBJ1-2	TRBV11-1	.	CASSQGDRGDYGYTF	TGTGCCAGCAGCCAAGGGGACAGGGGTGACTATGGCTACACCTTC
.	TRBJ1-1	TRBV12-3/TRBV12-4	many	CASSNAGVEAFF	TGTGCCAGCAGTAATGCAGGGGTGGAAGCTTTCTTT
.	TRBJ1-1	TRBV4-1	.	CASSRETYTEAFF	TGCGCCAGCAGCCGCGAAACTTACACTGAAGCTTTCTTT
.	TRBJ1-4	TRBV25-1	many	CASSEYFFGEGTNEKLFF	TGTGCCAGCAGTGAATATTTCTTTGGGGAAGGAACTAATGAAAAACTGTTTTTT
.	TRBJ1-3	TRBV10-3	.	CATHVFSGNTIYF	TGTGCCACCCACGTCTTCTCTGGAAACACCATATATTTT
TRBD1	TRBJ2-6	TRBV6-1	.	CASSKDRAGANVLTF	TGTGCCAGCAGTAAGGACAGGGCTGGGGCCAACGTCCTGACTTTC
TRBD1	TRBJ1-1	TRBV13	.	CASSFGQGPEAFF	TGTGCCAGCAGCTTCGGACAGGGGCCCGAAGCTTTCTTT
.	TRBJ1-2	TRBV11-3	.	CANSLGPGPNYGYTF	TGTGCCAACAGCTTAGGGCCAGGGCCCAACTATGGCTACACCTTC
TRBD1	TRBJ2-7	TRBV5-8	many	CASSLDDRVYEQYF	TGTGCCAGCAGCTTGGATGACAGGGTCTACGAGCAGTACTTC
TRBD1	TRBJ1-2	TRBV4-1	.	CASSQVQGIENYGYTF	TGCGCCAGCAGCCAGGTACAGGGGATAGAGAACTATGGCTACACCTTC
.	TRBJ1-2	TRBV7-6	many	CASSPSPNYGYTF	TGTGCCAGCAGCCCGAGCCCTAACTATGGCTACACCTTC
.	TRBJ2-7	TRBV20-1	many	CSAALGGYEQYF	TGCAGTGCCGCCTTGGGGGGTTACGAGCAGTACTTC